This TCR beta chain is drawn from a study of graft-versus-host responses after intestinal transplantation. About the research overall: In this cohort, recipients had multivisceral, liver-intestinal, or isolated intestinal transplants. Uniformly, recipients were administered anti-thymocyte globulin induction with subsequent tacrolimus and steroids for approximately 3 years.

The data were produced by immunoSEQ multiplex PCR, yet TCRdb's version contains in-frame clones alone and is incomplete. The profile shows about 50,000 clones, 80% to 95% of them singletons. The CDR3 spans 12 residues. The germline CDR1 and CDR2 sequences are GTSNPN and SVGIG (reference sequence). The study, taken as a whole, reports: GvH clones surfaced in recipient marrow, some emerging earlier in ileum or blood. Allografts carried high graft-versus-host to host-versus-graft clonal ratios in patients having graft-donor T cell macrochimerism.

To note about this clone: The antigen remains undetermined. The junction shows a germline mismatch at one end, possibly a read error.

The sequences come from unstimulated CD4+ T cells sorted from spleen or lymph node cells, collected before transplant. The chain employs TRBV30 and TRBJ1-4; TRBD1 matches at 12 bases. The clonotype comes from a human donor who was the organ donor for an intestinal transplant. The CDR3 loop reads CAGTGGSEKLSF. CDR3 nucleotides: TGTGCCGGGACAGGGGGCAGTGAAAAACTGTCTTTT.